The entry below describes one TCR beta chain. The sample is drawn from a study of blood T cell repertoires in COVID-19. About the study: COVID-19 samples collected from the United States, Italy and Spain covered acute and convalescent phases.

Participants were aged about 18 to 90 years, lived in 24 US areas, and enrolled virtually. Trimming cost V 3 bases and J 5 bases; bases outside gene matches: 13. This CDR3 has 18 residues. Germline CDR1 and CDR2: KGHSH and LQKENI. As originally analysed: Nucleated cell number was recorded as an estimate derived from reference gene primer amplification. Produced via immunoSEQ multiplex PCR; TCRdb's table is partial and in-frame only. V, J and clone size reflect that table, while D and trimming were determined from the DNA. The sample shows over 200,000 clones, 75% to 90% of them seen only once. The clonotype was recovered from a man in his forties who had recovered from COVID-19. The chain is built from TRBV18 and TRBJ2-2; TRBD1 agrees at 9 bases. Sequenced input: PBMCs or T cells enriched from blood (not recorded which). CDR3 protein: CASSPTQGQGLRTGELFF. CDR3 sequence (DNA): TGTGCCAGCTCACCCACGCAGGGACAGGGTTTGCGAACCGGGGAGCTGTTTTTT.